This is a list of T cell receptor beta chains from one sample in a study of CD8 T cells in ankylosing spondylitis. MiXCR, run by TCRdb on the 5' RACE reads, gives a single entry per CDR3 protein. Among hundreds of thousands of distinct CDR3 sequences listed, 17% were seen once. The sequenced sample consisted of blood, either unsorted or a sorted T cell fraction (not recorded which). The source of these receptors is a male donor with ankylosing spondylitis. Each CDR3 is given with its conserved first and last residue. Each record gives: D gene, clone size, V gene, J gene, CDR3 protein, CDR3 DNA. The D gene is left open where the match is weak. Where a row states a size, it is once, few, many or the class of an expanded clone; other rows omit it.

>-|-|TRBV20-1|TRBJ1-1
CSAGQGFEAFF
TGCAGTGCTGGCCAGGGGTTTGAAGCTTTCTTT
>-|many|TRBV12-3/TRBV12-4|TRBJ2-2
CASSFGFSGYYGDTGELFF
TGTGCCAGCAGTTTCGGGTTCTCCGGGTATTACGGCGACACCGGGGAGCTGTTTTTT
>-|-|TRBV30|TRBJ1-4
CAWSGAWGEKLFF
TGTGCCTGGAGTGGGGCCTGGGGGGAAAAACTGTTTTTT
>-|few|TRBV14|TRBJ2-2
CASSQQGSTGELFF
TGTGCCAGCAGCCAACAGGGTAGCACCGGGGAGCTGTTTTTT
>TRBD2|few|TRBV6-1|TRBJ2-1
CASRSSGDPGNEQFF
TGTGCCAGCAGGTCTAGCGGGGACCCAGGGAATGAGCAGTTCTTC
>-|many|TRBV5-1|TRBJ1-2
CASSLEGDYGYTF
TGCGCCAGCAGCTTGGAGGGGGACTATGGCTACACCTTC
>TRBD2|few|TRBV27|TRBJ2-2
CASTSSGSGTGELFF
TGTGCCAGCACCTCAAGCGGGAGCGGGACCGGGGAGCTGTTTTTT
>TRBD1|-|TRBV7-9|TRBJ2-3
CASSSPGTGGNTQYF
TGTGCCAGCAGCTCCCCCGGGACAGGGGGCAATACGCAGTATTTT
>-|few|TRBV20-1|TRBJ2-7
CSAELPGSFGQYF
TGCAGTGCTGAGCTACCAGGGTCCTTCGGGCAGTACTTC
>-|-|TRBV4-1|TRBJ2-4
CASSHGNSRDIQYF
TGCGCCAGCAGCCACGGGAATTCTAGGGACATTCAGTACTTC
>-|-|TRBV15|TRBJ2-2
CATSTRTSPTGELFF
TGTGCCACCAGCACTCGGACAAGCCCCACCGGGGAGCTGTTTTTT
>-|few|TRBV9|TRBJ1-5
CASSWTGDSNQPQHF
TGTGCCAGCTCTTGGACCGGTGATAGCAATCAGCCCCAGCATTTT
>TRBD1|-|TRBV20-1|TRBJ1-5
CSAAGDRGPLEPQHF
TGCAGTGCAGCAGGGGACAGGGGACCCTTGGAGCCCCAGCATTTT
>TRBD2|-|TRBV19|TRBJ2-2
CASWKTSGNTGELFF
TGTGCCAGTTGGAAGACTAGCGGGAACACCGGGGAGCTGTTTTTT
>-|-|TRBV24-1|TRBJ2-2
CATSDGARGNTGELFF
TGTGCCACCAGTGATGGTGCGCGGGGTAACACCGGGGAGCTGTTTTTT
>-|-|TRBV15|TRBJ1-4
CATSRKLITGPIHEKLFF
TGTGCCACCAGCAGGAAGCTTATTACAGGCCCTATTCATGAAAAACTGTTTTTT
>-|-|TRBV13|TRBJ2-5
CASNRGGGETQYF
TGTGCCAGCAACAGGGGAGGAGGAGAGACCCAGTACTTC
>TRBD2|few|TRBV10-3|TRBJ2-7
CAISRAAGGFYEQYF
TGTGCCATCAGTCGAGCAGCGGGGGGATTCTACGAGCAGTACTTC
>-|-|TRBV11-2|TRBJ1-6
CASSLRAGVTLLPNSPLHF
TGTGCCAGCAGCTTAAGGGCGGGGGTAACCCTTCTCCCTAATTCACCCCTCCACTTT
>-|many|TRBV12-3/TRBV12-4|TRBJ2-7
CASRKGSSYEQYF
TGTGCCAGCAGAAAGGGGAGCTCCTACGAGCAGTACTTC
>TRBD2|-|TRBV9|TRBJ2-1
CASSVKGRTSGRVSGDEQFF
TGTGCCAGCAGCGTAAAGGGCAGAACTAGCGGGAGGGTATCGGGCGATGAGCAGTTCTTC
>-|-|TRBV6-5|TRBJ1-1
CASSSGPGLTFF
TGTGCCAGCAGTTCCGGCCCAGGGCTGACTTTCTTT
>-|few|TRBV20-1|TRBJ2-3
CSVLDRLQDTQYF
TGCAGTGTACTCGACAGGCTTCAAGATACGCAGTATTTT
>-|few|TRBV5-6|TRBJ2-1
CASSLFWGAYNEQFF
TGTGCCAGCAGCTTGTTCTGGGGGGCCTACAATGAGCAGTTCTTC
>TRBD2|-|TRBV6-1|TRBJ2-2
CASTPGGVNTGELFF
TGTGCCAGCACTCCTGGGGGGGTGAACACCGGGGAGCTGTTTTTT
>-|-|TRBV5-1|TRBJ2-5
CASSTGTVLGTQYF
TGCGCCAGCAGCACCGGGACCGTCCTTGGGACCCAGTACTTC
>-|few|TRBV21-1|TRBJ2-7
CASSKIRARGRPWEDEQYF
TGTGCCAGCAGCAAAATCAGGGCCCGGGGCCGTCCCTGGGAGGACGAGCAGTACTTC
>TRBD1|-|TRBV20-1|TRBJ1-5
CSASYYRGSSNQPQHF
TGCAGTGCTAGTTACTACAGGGGGAGTAGCAATCAGCCCCAGCATTTT
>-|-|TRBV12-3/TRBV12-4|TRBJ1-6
CASSLTVDNSPLHF
TGTGCCAGCAGTTTAACAGTTGATAATTCACCCCTCCACTTT
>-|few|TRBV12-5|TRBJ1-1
CASAPGAGNTEAFF
TGTGCTAGTGCTCCAGGGGCCGGGAACACTGAAGCTTTCTTT
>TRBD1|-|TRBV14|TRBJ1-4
CASSPGQGFGHEKLFF
TGTGCCAGCAGCCCGGGACAGGGTTTCGGTCATGAAAAACTGTTTTTT
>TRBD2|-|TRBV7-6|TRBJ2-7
CASSFLVSPQSFGGASYEQYF
TGTGCTAGCAGCTTTTTAGTTTCCCCACAGAGCTTCGGGGGGGCCTCCTACGAGCAGTACTTC
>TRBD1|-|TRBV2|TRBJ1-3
CASRLTGFGENTIYF
TGTGCCAGCAGGCTGACAGGGTTCGGGGAAAACACCATATATTTT
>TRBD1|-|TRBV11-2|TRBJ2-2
CASSLYLLSSGQTYTGELFF
TGTGCCAGCAGCTTATATTTATTGTCTTCGGGACAGACCTACACCGGGGAGCTGTTTTTT
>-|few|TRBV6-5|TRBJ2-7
CASHEQGYEQYF
TGTGCCAGTCATGAACAGGGTTACGAGCAGTACTTC
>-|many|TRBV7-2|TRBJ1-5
CASSGSLSNQPQHF
TGTGCCAGCAGCGGGTCCCTTAGCAATCAGCCCCAGCATTTT
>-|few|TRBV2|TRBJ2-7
CASTGAYEQYF
TGTGCCAGCACTGGGGCCTACGAGCAGTACTTC
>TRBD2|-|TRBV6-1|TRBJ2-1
CASSGQREGGQFF
TGTGCCAGCAGTGGGCAGCGGGAGGGCGGGCAGTTCTTC
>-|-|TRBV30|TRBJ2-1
CAWSTGRDNEQFF
TGTGCCTGGAGCACGGGACGTGACAATGAGCAGTTCTTC
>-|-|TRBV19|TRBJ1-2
CASSQTGIDGYTF
TGTGCCAGTAGCCAGACAGGAATTGATGGCTACACCTTC
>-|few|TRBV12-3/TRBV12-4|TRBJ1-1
CASSDGGRVEAFF
TGTGCCAGCAGCGACGGGGGGAGGGTAGAAGCTTTCTTT
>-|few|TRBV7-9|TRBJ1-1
CASSRFRQALNTEAFF
TGTGCCAGCAGCCGATTCCGACAGGCACTGAACACTGAAGCTTTCTTT
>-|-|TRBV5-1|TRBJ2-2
CASTQNSNTGELFF
TGCGCCAGCACCCAGAATTCGAACACCGGGGAGCTGTTTTTT
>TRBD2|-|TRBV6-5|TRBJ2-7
CASSNMRPGGREAYEQYF
TGTGCCAGCAGTAACATGCGACCGGGTGGGAGGGAAGCCTACGAGCAGTACTTC
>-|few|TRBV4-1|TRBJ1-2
CASSQDRVTGYTF
TGCGCCAGCAGCCAAGATCGGGTTACTGGCTACACCTTC
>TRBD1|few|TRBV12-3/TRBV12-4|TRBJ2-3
CASSRRDRVGTQYF
TGTGCCAGCAGTCGTCGGGACAGGGTAGGGACGCAGTATTTT
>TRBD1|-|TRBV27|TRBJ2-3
CASRRQGAADTQYF
TGTGCCAGCAGGAGACAGGGGGCCGCAGATACGCAGTATTTT
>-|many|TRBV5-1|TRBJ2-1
CASSPDGQSNEQFF
TGCGCCAGCAGCCCCGACGGACAGTCCAATGAGCAGTTCTTC
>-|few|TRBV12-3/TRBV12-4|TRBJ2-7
CASSARQTLGYEQYF
TGTGCCAGCAGTGCAAGACAGACCCTGGGCTACGAGCAGTACTTC
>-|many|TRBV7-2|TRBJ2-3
CASSSGATQYF
TGTGCCAGCAGCTCCGGGGCAACGCAGTATTTT
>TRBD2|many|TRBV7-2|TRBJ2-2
CASSFGASSGRTGELFF
TGTGCCAGCAGCTTCGGAGCCTCTAGCGGAAGGACCGGGGAGCTGTTTTTT
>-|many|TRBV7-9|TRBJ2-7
CASSSGKPSGYEQYF
TGTGCCAGCAGTTCCGGGAAACCCTCGGGCTACGAGCAGTACTTC
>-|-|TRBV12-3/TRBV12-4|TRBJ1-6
CASTAISYNSPLHF
TGTGCCAGCACGGCAATCTCCTATAATTCACCCCTCCACTTT
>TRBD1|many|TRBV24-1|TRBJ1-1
CATSDLIHVRKTGAGTEAFF
TGTGCCACCAGTGATTTAATTCACGTTCGTAAAACAGGGGCGGGAACTGAAGCTTTCTTT
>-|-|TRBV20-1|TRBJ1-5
CSARATRGQFNQPQHF
TGCAGTGCTAGAGCTACCCGTGGACAGTTTAATCAGCCCCAGCATTTT
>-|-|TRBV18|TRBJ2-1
CASSPPGTRMNYNEQFF
TGTGCCAGCTCACCACCGGGGACAAGGATGAACTACAATGAGCAGTTCTTC
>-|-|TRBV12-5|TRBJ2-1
CASGFHERDEQFF
TGTGCTAGTGGATTCCATGAGCGGGATGAGCAGTTCTTC
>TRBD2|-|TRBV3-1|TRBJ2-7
CASSQEEELAENYEQYF
TGTGCCAGCAGCCAAGAGGAGGAGCTAGCGGAGAACTACGAGCAGTACTTC
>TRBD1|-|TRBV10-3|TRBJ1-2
CAISPGQGEASYGYTF
TGTGCCATCAGCCCGGGACAGGGTGAGGCTAGCTATGGCTACACCTTC